This section outlines one T cell receptor beta chain sequence together with its context. The data were taken from a study of T cells in Graves' hyperthyroidism and ophthalmopathy. The CDR3 totals 15 residues. Germline V gene lookup returns CDR1 SEHNR and CDR2 FQNEAQ (reference sequence). With 5 bases removed from V and 0 bases from J, the gap between germline ends came to 11 bases. Individuals with ophthalmopathy presented a Clinical Activity Score of at least 3, a NOSPECS grade of at least 4 and a duration under 3 months. RNA transcripts gave rise to amplified TCR beta CDR3 regions. When the TCR CDR3 underwent first-round RT-PCR, the HTBI primer set was used. Each CDR3 protein is one row after TCRdb ran MiXCR on the multiplex PCR reads. Among hundreds of thousands of distinct CDR3 sequences, 20% to 25% were seen once, and the ten largest hold about half.

Sequenced: blood. V usage is TRBV7-9 and J usage is TRBJ2-4, with D possibly TRBD2 on 5 matching bases. This TCR derives from a woman between 65 and 79 years old with Graves' ophthalmopathy. The CDR3 DNA sequence: TGTGCCAGCAGCCCTGCCGGGATAGCCAAAAACATTCAGTACTTC. Its translation is CASSPAGIAKNIQYF.